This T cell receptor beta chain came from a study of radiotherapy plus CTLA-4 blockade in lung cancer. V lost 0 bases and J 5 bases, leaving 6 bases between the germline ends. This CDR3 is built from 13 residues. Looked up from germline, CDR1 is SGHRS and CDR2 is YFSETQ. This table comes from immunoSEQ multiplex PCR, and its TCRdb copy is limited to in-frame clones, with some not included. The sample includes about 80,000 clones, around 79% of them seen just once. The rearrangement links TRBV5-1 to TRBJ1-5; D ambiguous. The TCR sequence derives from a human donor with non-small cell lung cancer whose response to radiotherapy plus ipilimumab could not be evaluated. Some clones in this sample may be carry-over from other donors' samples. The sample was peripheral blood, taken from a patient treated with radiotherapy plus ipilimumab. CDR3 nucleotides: TGCGCCAGCAGCTTGGACGGGTATCAGCCCCAGCATTTT. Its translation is CASSLDGYQPQHF.